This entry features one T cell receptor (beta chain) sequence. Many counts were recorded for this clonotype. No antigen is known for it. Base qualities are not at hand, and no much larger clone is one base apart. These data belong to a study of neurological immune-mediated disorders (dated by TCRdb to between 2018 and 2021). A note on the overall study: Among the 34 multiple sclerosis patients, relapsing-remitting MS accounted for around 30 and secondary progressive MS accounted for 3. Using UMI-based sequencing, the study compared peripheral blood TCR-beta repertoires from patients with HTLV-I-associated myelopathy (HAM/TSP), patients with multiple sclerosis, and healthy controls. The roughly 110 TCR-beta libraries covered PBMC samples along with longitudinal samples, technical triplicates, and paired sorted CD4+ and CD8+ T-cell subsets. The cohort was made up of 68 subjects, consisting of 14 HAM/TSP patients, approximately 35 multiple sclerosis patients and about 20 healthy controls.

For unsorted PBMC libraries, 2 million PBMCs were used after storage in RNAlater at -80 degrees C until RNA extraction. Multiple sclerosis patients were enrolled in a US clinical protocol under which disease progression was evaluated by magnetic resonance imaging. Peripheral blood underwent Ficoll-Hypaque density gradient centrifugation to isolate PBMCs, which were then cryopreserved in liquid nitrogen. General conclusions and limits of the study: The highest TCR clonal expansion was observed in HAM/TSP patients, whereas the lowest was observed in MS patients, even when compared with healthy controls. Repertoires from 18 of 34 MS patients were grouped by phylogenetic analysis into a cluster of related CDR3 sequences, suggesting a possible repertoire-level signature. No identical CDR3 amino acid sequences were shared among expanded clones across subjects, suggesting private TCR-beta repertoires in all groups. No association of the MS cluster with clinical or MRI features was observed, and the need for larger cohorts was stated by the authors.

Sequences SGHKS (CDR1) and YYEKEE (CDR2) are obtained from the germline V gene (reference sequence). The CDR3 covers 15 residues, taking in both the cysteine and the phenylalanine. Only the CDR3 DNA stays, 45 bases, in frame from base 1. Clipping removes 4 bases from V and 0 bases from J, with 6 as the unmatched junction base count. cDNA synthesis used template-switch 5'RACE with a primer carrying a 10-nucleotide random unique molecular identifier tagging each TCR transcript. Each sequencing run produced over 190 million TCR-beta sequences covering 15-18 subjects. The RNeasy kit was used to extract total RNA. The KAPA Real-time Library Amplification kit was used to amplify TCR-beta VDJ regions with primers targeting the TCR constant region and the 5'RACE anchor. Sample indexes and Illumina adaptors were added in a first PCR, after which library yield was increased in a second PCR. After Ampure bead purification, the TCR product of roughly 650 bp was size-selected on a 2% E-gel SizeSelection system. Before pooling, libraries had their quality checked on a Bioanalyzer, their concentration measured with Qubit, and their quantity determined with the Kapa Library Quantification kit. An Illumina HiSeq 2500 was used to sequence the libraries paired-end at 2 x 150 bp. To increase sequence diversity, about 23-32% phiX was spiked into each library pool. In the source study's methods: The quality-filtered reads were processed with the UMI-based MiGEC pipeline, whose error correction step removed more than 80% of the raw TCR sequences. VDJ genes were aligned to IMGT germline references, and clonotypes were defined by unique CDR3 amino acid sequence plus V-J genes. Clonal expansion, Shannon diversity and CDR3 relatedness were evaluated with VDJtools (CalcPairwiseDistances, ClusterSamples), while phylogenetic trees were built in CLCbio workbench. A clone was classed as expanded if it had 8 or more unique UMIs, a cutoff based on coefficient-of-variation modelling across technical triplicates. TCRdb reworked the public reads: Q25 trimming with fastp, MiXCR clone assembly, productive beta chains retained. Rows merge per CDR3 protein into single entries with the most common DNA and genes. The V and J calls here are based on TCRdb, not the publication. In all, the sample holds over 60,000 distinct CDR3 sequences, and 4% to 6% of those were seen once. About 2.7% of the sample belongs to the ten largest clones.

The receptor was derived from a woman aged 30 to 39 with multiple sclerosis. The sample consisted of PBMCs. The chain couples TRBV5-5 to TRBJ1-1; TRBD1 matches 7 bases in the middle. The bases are TGTGCCAGCAGCCCTGGACAGGCATTGAACACTGAAGCTTTCTTT. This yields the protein CASSPGQALNTEAFF.